This entry lists 27 T cell receptor beta chains sequenced from one sample in a study of control samples from healthy donors and cancer patients. Produced via immunoSEQ multiplex PCR; TCRdb's table is partial and in-frame only. Here the sample spans 150,000 to 180,000 clones, approximately 94% being singletons. The sample taken for sequencing was blood. These receptors all come from a man aged 40-50 years in good health.

The chain links TRBV6-5 to TRBJ2-3; 7 bases align to TRBD1. Germline CDR1 is MNHEY and CDR2 is SVGAGI. The CDR3 consists of 14 residues. V lost 6 bases, J lost 0 bases, and 3 bases stayed unmatched. The CDR3 DNA follows: TGTGCCAGCAGAAGACAGGGAAGCACAGATACGCAGTATTTT. This translates into CASRRQGSTDTQYF.

The J gene is TRBJ1-1, the V gene TRBV5-6; D gene uncertain. V gave up 2 bases and J gave up 2 bases, with 10 bases separating them. This CDR3 has 14 residues. Per the germline V gene, CDR1 is SGHDT and CDR2 is YYEEEE. The chain's CDR3 is CASSFLQPNTEAFF. In DNA, the CDR3 is TGTGCCAGCAGCTTCCTGCAACCAAACACTGAAGCTTTCTTT.

The chain combines TRBV11-3 with TRBJ2-1; D is perhaps TRBD2 (6 bases). This CDR3 contains 13 residues. CDR1 and CDR2 from the germline V gene are SGHNT and YENEEA. Trimming stripped 3 bases from V and 5 bases from J, with 8 bases between. Here the CDR3 DNA reads TGTGCCAGCAGCTTCGGGGGACACAATGAGCAGTTCTTC. It encodes CASSFGGHNEQFF.

The rearrangement uses TRBV7-3 and TRBJ1-1, with no clear D. Trimming pared 2 bases from V and 0 bases from J, leaving 7 bases between. CDR1 and CDR2 (germline): SGHTA, FQGTGA. This CDR3 has 14 residues. The CDR3 sequence is CASSLYGMNTEAFF. In DNA form, the CDR3 reads TGTGCCAGCAGCTTATACGGGATGAACACTGAAGCTTTCTTT.

This chain connects TRBV5-6 to TRBJ2-7, with D tentatively TRBD1 or TRBD2 (6 bases each). Germline-derived CDR1 and CDR2 are SGHDT and YYEEEE. Trimming removed 6 bases from V and 2 bases from J, with 12 bases in between. This CDR3 region has 13 residues. In DNA form, the CDR3 reads TGTGCCAGCACGGGGGACACTACCTACGAGCAGTACTTC. Translated: CASTGDTTYEQYF.

The chain links TRBV6-1 to TRBJ1-5; D gene unclear. The germline gives CDR1 MNHNS, CDR2 SASEGT. This CDR3 is 15 amino acids long. The V end was cut by 3 bases, the J end by 0 bases, with 9 bases between. CDR3 nucleotides: TGTGCCAGCAGTGAGGCGCCCTATAGCAATCAGCCCCAGCATTTT. It encodes CASSEAPYSNQPQHF.

The V call is TRBV19, the J call TRBJ2-5, with D tentatively TRBD2 (6 bases). CDR3 size: 15 residues. Germline V gene sequence: CDR1 LNHDA, CDR2 SQIVND (reference sequence). The V gene lost 3 bases and the J gene lost 4 bases, with 15 bases spanning the gap. CDR3 amino acids: CASSIRGAGRETQYF. In DNA, the CDR3 is TGTGCCAGTAGTATCCGCGGGGCTGGTCGAGAGACCCAGTACTTC.

The chain is built from TRBV5-1 and TRBJ1-1, with a possible D match to TRBD1 (6 bases). The CDR3 sequence is 15 residues long. V lost 5 bases and J 1 base, leaving 15 bases between the germline ends. From germline, CDR1 is SGHRS and CDR2 YFSETQ. CDR3 protein: CASRVGGPANTEAFF. The CDR3 nucleotides are TGCGCCAGCAGAGTCGGGGGCCCAGCGAACACTGAAGCTTTCTTT. The complete variable domain, with remaining parts taken from reference TRBV5-1 and TRBJ1-1, reads KAGVTQTPRYLIKTRGQQVTLSCSPISGHRSVSWYQQTPGQGLQFLFEYFSETQRNKGNFPGRFSGRQFSNSRSEMNVSTLELGDSALYLCASRVGGPANTEAFFGQGTRLTVV.

The chain couples TRBV19 to TRBJ1-4; a weak D match, TRBD1 (6 bases). Trimming took off 6 bases at V and 0 bases at J, with 11 bases between the two ends. The germline V gene has CDR1 LNHDA and CDR2 SQIVND (reference sequence). The CDR3 is 15 residues long. In DNA form, the CDR3 reads TGTGCCAGTAGCCGCAGGACAGCAACTAATGAAAAACTGTTTTTT. Protein product: CASSRRTATNEKLFF.

This chain links TRBV28 with TRBJ1-1; weak D call: TRBD1 (6 bases). This CDR3 comprises 14 residues. Looked up from germline, CDR1 is MDHEN and CDR2 is SYDVKM. The ends were cut back, 2 bases at V and 3 bases at J, with 10 bases in the middle. DNA of the CDR3: TGTGCCAGCAGTTTAACGGGGGCTGACACTGAAGCTTTCTTT. It encodes CASSLTGADTEAFF.

The CDR3 DNA is TGTGCCAGCAGCCACCCCGAACCACAGGGACAACATGGCTACACCTTC. It encodes CASSHPEPQGQHGYTF. V usage is TRBV5-6 and J usage is TRBJ1-2; TRBD1 is a possible D gene (6 bases). CDR1 and CDR2 (germline): SGHDT, YYEEEE. The CDR3 runs 16 residues. Trimming stripped 4 bases from V and 6 bases from J, with 22 bases between.

The V and J genes are TRBV3-1 (or the pseudogene TRBV3-2) and TRBJ2-3, with 9 bases identical to TRBD2. Germline assignment: CDR1 LGHDT and CDR2 YNNKEL (reference sequence). Germline trimming cut 1 base from V and 5 bases from J; bases unmatched to any gene: 13. CDR3 length: 18 amino acids. CDR3: CASSQVHLTSGGVDTQYF. CDR3 sequence (DNA): TGTGCCAGCAGCCAAGTGCATCTGACTAGCGGAGGGGTAGATACGCAGTATTTT.

In this sample, this clone turned up a few times. The chain joins TRBV7-8 to TRBJ2-2; D is uncertain. The length of the CDR3 is 12 residues. The ends were cut back, 0 bases at V and 6 bases at J, with 2 bases in the middle. The germline gives CDR1 SGHVS, CDR2 FQNEAQ. The CDR3 nucleotides read TGTGCCAGCAGCTTAGCTCCCGGGGAGCTGTTTTTT. Its translation is CASSLAPGELFF.

The genes are TRBV18 and TRBJ1-2; D remains unclear. CDR1 is KGHSH and CDR2 is LQKENI in the germline V gene. The CDR3 runs to 13 residues. V lost 2 bases and J lost 8, with 12 bases in between. Here the CDR3 DNA reads TGTGCCAGCTCACCAAGGGAGATGGAGGGCTACACCTTC. Its protein product is CASSPREMEGYTF. Supplemented by reference TRBV18 and TRBJ1-2, the full variable domain reads NAGVMQNPRHLVRRRGQEARLRCSPMKGHSHVYWYRQLPEEGLKFMVYLQKENIIDESGMPKERFSAEFPKEGPSILRIQQVVRGDSAAYFCASSPREMEGYTFGSGTRLTVV.

This rearrangement joins TRBV4-2 to TRBJ1-5; tentative D call: TRBD1 (6 bases). CDR1 and CDR2 (germline): LGHNA, YNFKEQ. The CDR3 totals 16 residues. V was shortened by 2 bases and J by 5 bases, with 16 bases between the two germline ends. DNA for the CDR3: TGTGCCAGCAGCCAAACGACCAGGGGCAATGATCAGCCCCAGCATTTT. Amino acid sequence: CASSQTTRGNDQPQHF.

The chain carries TRBV5-6 and TRBJ1-5; the match to TRBD1 covers 8 bases. V dropped 0 bases and J dropped 5; count of bases not matched to a gene: 7. CDR3 size: 16 residues. CDR1 and CDR2 (germline): SGHDT, YYEEEE. CDR3 protein: CASSLGAGGPDQPQHF. The CDR3, as DNA: TGTGCCAGCAGCTTGGGTGCAGGGGGCCCTGATCAGCCCCAGCATTTT.

This chain uses TRBV6-1 with TRBJ2-1, with TRBD1 as a possible D gene (5 bases). With 1 base removed from V and 0 bases from J, the gap between germline ends came to 10 bases. CDR1 and CDR2 (germline): MNHNS, SASEGT. The length of the CDR3 is 16 residues. The CDR3 nucleotides read TGTGCCAGCAGTGAAGAAGGGGAAAGCTCCTACAATGAGCAGTTCTTC. Amino acid sequence: CASSEEGESSYNEQFF.

The chain couples TRBV5-1 to TRBJ2-2; D is unresolved. Germline V gives CDR1 SGHRS, CDR2 YFSETQ. Trimming left V 1 base short and J 4 bases short, with 14 bases between. CDR3 size: 16 residues. In DNA form, the CDR3 reads TGCGCCAGCAGCTTGAGCAGAGCCCGTGCCACCGGGGAGCTGTTTTTT. The encoded protein is CASSLSRARATGELFF.

The chain is built from TRBV5-4 and TRBJ1-2, with a weak D call TRBD1 (5 bases). Trimming shortened V by 4 bases and J by 4 bases, and 14 bases separated the two germline ends. Germline loops: CDR1 SGHNT, CDR2 YYREEE (reference sequence). CDR3 length: 14 residues. CDR3 nucleotide sequence: TGTGCCAGCAGCGGGGTGGGGCTTGGCTATGGCTACACCTTC. It encodes CASSGVGLGYGYTF.

This clone was recorded a few times. This chain uses TRBV2 with TRBJ2-1; D perhaps matches TRBD1 (6 bases). Germline values: CDR1 SNHLY, CDR2 FYNNEI. CDR3 length: 15 residues. Trimming removed 1 base at V and 4 bases at J, with 11 bases between. CDR3 residues: CASSEEAGAYNEQFF. The CDR3 nucleotides are TGTGCCAGCAGTGAAGAGGCAGGGGCATACAATGAGCAGTTCTTC.

The J gene is TRBJ2-2, the V gene TRBV5-4, with a possible D match to TRBD2 (5 bases). The CDR3 totals 14 residues. The V end was cut by 1 base, the J end by 6 bases, with 10 bases between. CDR1 is SGHNT, CDR2 YYREEE, per germline (reference sequence). The CDR3 DNA follows: TGTGCCAGCAGCTTGTTGGCTAGCCCCGGGGAGCTGTTTTTT. It encodes CASSLLASPGELFF.

The chain combines TRBV25-1 with TRBJ2-5, with TRBD1 as a possible D gene (7 bases). Trimming pared 4 bases from V and 1 base from J, leaving 13 bases between. This CDR3 spans 15 amino acids. Germline loops: CDR1 MGHDK, CDR2 SYGVNS. The CDR3 loop reads CASSAPGGLQETQYF. DNA of the CDR3: TGTGCCAGCAGTGCCCCAGGGGGGCTCCAAGAGACCCAGTACTTC.

The V and J genes are TRBV5-6 and TRBJ2-3; D is undetermined. Looked up from germline, CDR1 is SGHDT and CDR2 is YYEEEE. The CDR3 sequence is 15 residues long. The ends were cut back, 0 bases at V and 8 bases at J, with 16 bases in the middle. The CDR3 reads CASSLVTLVTGTQYF. The CDR3 region has the DNA TGTGCCAGCAGCTTGGTAACTTTGGTCACGGGTACGCAGTATTTT.

The CDR3 is CASIEPGQRTDTQYF. Here the CDR3 DNA reads TGTGCCAGCATCGAACCGGGACAGCGCACAGATACGCAGTATTTT. The chain employs TRBV6-5 and TRBJ2-3; 7 nucleotides align to TRBD1. V dropped 7 bases and J dropped 1; count of bases not matched to a gene: 8. Germline values: CDR1 MNHEY, CDR2 SVGAGI. The length of the CDR3 is 15 residues.

As for this clone: A read error is likely, as this CDR3 ends without the conserved phenylalanine or tryptophan. The chain couples TRBV5-1 to TRBJ1-1, with D hard to call. Germline values: CDR1 SGHRS, CDR2 YFSETQ. CDR3 length: 14 residues. Trimming took 1 base from V and 4 from J, leaving 11 bases between them. CDR3 bases: TGCGCCAGCAGCTTGAACCCCATAACCACTGAAGCTTTCCTT. It codes for CASSLNPITTEAFL.

The chain employs TRBV19 and TRBJ1-1, with D perhaps TRBD1 (5 bases). CDR3 length: 14 amino acids. Trimming removed 5 bases at V and 0 bases at J, with 10 bases between. Germline V gene lookup returns CDR1 LNHDA and CDR2 SQIVND (reference sequence). CDR3 sequence reads: CASSPRALNTEAFF. In nucleotides, the CDR3 is TGTGCCAGTAGTCCCAGGGCCTTGAACACTGAAGCTTTCTTT.

This chain uses TRBV14 with TRBJ1-2; D perhaps matches TRBD1 (6 bases). The CDR3 totals 13 residues. Germline CDR1 and CDR2: SGHDN and FVKESK. The V end lost 3 bases, the J end lost 2 bases, and 7 bases lay between the germline ends. CDR3 in DNA: TGTGCCAGCAGCCACAGGGGAAACTATGGCTACACCTTC. It translates to CASSHRGNYGYTF.